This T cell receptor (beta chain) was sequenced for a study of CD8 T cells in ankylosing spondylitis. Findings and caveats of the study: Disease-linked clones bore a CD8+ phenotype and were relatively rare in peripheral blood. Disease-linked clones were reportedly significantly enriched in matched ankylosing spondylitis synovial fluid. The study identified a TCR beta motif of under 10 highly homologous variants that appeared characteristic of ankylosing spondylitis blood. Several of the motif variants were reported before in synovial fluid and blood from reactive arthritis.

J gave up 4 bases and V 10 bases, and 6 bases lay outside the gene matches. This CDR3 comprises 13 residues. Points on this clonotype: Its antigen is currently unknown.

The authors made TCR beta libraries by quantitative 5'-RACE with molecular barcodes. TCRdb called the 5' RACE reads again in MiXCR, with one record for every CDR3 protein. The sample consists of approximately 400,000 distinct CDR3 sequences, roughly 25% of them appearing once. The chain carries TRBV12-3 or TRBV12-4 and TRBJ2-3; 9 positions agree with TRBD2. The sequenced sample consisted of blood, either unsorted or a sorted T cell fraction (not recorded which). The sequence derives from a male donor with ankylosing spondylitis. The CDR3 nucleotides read TGTGCCACGCGGGAGGGGGATGCAGATACGCAGTATTTT. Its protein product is CATREGDADTQYF.